The 3 T cell receptor beta chains given below trace back to one sample, sequenced in a study of regulatory T cells in long-lasting Graves disease. The time point denotes: newly diagnosed GD, antithyroid drugs for less than 3 months. PBMC RNA served as the TCR library source. Both iRepertoire HTBI primers and Arm-PCR of CDR3 regions were used to build the TCR beta libraries. TCRdb fed the multiplex PCR reads into MiXCR, producing one record per CDR3 protein. This table has 300,000 to 400,000 distinct CDR3 sequences, over 15% appearing once. A further study also used this sample, focusing on T cells in Graves' hyperthyroidism and ophthalmopathy.

The sequencing used peripheral blood mononuclear cells (PBMCs), collected at new diagnosis, from a patient treated with antithyroid drugs. Receptors were obtained from a man between 35 and 55 years old with Graves disease.

DNA for the CDR3: TGTGCCAGCTCACAATCCGGGACAGGCGTAAATTCACCCCTCCACTTT. This encodes CASSQSGTGVNSPLHF. V and J are TRBV18 and TRBJ1-6; 8 nucleotides line up with TRBD1. The CDR3 has 16 residues. Looked up from germline, CDR1 is KGHSH and CDR2 is LQKENI. J gave up 7 bases and V 4 bases, and 9 bases lay outside the gene matches.

This clonotype occurred many times. V gene TRBV9 combines with J gene TRBJ2-3; D not certain. The length of the CDR3 is 13 residues. Germline V gene data show CDR1 as SGDLS and CDR2 as YYNGEE. V gave up 4 bases and J gave up 7 bases, with 13 bases separating them. The CDR3 loop reads CASSPTEANTQYF. The CDR3 bases are TGTGCCAGCAGCCCCACAGAGGCGAATACGCAGTATTTT.

The table lists this clonotype with many counts. CDR3 in DNA: TGTGCCAGCAGCTTCCCCACAGATACGCAGTATTTT. This encodes CASSFPTDTQYF. The V gene is TRBV7-9, the J gene TRBJ2-3; D gene unclear. The germline V gene has CDR1 SEHNR and CDR2 FQNEAQ (reference sequence). This CDR3 is 12 amino acids long. V lost 3 bases to trimming and J lost 2 bases, with 3 bases between them.